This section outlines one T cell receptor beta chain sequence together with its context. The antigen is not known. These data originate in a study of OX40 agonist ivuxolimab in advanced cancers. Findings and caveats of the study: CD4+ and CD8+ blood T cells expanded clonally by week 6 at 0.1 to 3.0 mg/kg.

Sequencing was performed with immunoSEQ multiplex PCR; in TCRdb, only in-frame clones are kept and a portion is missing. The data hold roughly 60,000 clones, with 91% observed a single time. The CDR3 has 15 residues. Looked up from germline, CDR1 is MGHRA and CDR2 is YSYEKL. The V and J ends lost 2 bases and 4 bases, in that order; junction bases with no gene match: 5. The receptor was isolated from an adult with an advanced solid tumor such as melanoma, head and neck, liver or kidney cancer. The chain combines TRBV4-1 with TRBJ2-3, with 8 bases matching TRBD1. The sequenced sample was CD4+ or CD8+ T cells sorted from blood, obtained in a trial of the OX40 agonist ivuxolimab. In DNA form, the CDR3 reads TGCGCCAGCAGCCAAAAAGACAGGGGTGCAGATACGCAGTATTTT. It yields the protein CASSQKDRGADTQYF.